These 2 T cell receptor beta chains came from one sample sequenced in a study of response to subunit inactivated influenza vaccine. TCRdb re-derived calls from the RT-PCR reads in MiXCR, one entry per CDR3 protein. The table lists around 580,000 distinct CDR3 sequences, 13% to 15% of them singletons, with around 10% in the top ten. This specimen consisted of PBMCs from blood, obtained 11 to 12 days after vaccination. These receptor sequences come from a man aged 50 to 60 who received an inactivated influenza vaccine.

The table lists this clonotype with a few counts. CDR3 in DNA: TGTGCCAGCACTAAGGGGAGCAATCAGCCCCAGCATTTT. It codes for CASTKGSNQPQHF. The gene calls are TRBV7-9 and TRBJ1-5; possible D gene TRBD1, 5 bases. The V end lost 7 bases, the J end lost 1 base, and 8 bases lay between the germline ends. Germline V gene lookup returns CDR1 SEHNR and CDR2 FQNEAQ (reference sequence). The CDR3 extends over 13 amino acids.

This clonotype was detected only once. The V gene is TRBV19, the J gene TRBJ2-2; unclear D gene. CDR1 is LNHDA and CDR2 is SQIVND in the germline V gene (reference sequence). This CDR3 region has 13 residues. Trimming pared 9 bases from V and 3 bases from J, leaving 11 bases between. CDR3 sequence (DNA): TGTGCCAGCAACCAAGGGTACACCGGGGAGCTGTTTTTT. This sequence encodes CASNQGYTGELFF.